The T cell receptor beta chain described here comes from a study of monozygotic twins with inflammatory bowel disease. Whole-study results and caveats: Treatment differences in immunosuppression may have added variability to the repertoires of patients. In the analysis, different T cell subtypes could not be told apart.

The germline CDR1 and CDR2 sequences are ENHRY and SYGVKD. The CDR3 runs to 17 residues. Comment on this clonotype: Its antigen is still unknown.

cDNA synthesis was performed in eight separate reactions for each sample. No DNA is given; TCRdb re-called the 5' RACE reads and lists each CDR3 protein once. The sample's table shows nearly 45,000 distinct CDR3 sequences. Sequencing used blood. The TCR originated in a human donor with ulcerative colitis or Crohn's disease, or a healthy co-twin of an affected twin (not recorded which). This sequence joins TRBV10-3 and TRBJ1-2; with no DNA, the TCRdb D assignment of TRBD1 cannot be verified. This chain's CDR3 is CAISEGGQKTGDYGYTF.